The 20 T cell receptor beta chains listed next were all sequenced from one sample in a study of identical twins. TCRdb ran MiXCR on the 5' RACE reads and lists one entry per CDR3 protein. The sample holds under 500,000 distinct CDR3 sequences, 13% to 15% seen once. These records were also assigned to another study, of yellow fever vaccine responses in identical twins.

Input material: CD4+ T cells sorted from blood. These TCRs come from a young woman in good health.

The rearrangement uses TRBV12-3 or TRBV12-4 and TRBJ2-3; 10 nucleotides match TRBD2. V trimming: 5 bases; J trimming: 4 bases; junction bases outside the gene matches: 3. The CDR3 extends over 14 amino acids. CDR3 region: CASSESGGADTQYF. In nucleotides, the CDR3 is TGTGCCAGCAGTGAAAGCGGGGGGGCAGATACGCAGTATTTT.

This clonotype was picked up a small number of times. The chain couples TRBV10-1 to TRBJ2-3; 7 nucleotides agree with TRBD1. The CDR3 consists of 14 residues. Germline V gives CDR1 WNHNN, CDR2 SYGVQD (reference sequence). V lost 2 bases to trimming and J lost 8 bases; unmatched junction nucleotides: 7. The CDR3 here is CASSELRQGSTQYF. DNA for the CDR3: TGCGCCAGCAGTGAGCTCCGACAGGGATCTACGCAGTATTTT.

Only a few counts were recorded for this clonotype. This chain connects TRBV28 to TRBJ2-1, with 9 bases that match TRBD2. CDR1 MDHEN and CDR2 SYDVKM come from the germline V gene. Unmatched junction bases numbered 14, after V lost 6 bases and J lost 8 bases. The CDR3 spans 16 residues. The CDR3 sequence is CASRWGLAGGVDEQFF. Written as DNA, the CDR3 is TGTGCCAGCAGATGGGGTCTTGCGGGAGGGGTGGATGAGCAGTTCTTC.

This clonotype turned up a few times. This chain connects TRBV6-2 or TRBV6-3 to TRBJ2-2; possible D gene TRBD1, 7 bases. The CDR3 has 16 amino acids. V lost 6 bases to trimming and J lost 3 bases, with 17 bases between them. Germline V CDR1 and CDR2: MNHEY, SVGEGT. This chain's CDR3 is CASSRTTRGDTGELFF. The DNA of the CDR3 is TGTGCCAGCAGCCGAACGACCAGGGGGGACACCGGGGAGCTGTTTTTT.

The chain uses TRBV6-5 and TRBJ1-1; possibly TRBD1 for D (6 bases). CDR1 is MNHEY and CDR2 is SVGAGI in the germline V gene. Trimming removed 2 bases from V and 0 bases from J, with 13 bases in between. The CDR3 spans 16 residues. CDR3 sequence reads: CASSYRGGRLNTEAFF. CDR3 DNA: TGTGCCAGCAGTTACAGAGGGGGTCGGCTGAACACTGAAGCTTTCTTT.

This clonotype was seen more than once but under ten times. The CDR3 DNA reads as TGCAGCGCTATAGACGGAGAGCGGGGGGGCCAGCCCCAGCATTTT. Its protein product is CSAIDGERGGQPQHF. V gene TRBV29-1 combines with J gene TRBJ1-5, with D possibly TRBD1 on 6 matching bases. This CDR3 comprises 15 residues. V was pared by 7 bases and J by 7 bases, with 23 bases between. The germline CDR1 and CDR2 sequences are SQVTM and ANQGSEA.

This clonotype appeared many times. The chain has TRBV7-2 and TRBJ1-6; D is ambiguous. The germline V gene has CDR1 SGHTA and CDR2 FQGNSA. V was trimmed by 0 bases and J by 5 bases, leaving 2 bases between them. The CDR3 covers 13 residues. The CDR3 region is CASSLANNSPLHF. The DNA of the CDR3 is TGTGCCAGCAGCTTAGCCAATAATTCACCCCTCCACTTT.

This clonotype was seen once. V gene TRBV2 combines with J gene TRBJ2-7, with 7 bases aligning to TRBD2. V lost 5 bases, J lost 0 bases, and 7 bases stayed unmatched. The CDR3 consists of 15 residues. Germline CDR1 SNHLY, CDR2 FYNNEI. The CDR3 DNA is TGTGCCAGCAGTATCACAGCGGGGAGCTCCTACGAGCAGTACTTC. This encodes CASSITAGSSYEQYF.

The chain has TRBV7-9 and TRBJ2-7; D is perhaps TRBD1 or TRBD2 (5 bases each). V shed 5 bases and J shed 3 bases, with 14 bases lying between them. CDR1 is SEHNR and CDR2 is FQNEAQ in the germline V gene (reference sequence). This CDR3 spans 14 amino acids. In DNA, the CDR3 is TGTGCCAGCAGCGCCAGGGACCCCTACTACGAGCAGTACTTC. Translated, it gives CASSARDPYYEQYF. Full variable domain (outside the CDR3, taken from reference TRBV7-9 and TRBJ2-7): DTGVSQNPRHKITKRGQNVTFRCDPISEHNRLYWYRQTLGQGPEFLTYFQNEAQLEKSRLLSDRFSAERPKGSFSTLEIQRTEQGDSAMYLCASSARDPYYEQYFGPGTRLTVT.

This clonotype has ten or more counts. The CDR3 reads CASSSRDRVYGYTF. The CDR3 DNA follows: TGTGCCAGCAGCTCCCGGGACAGGGTCTATGGCTACACCTTC. The chain employs TRBV5-6 and TRBJ1-2; 9 positions match TRBD1. Germline trimming cut 3 bases from V and 4 bases from J; bases unmatched to any gene: 4. Germline CDR1 SGHDT, CDR2 YYEEEE. The CDR3 loop spans 14 amino acids.

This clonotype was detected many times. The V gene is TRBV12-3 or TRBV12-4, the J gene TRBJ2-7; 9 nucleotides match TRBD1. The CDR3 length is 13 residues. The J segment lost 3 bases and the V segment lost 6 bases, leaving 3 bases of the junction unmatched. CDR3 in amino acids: CASRGQGYYEQYF. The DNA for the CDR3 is TGTGCCAGCAGGGGACAGGGATACTACGAGCAGTACTTC.

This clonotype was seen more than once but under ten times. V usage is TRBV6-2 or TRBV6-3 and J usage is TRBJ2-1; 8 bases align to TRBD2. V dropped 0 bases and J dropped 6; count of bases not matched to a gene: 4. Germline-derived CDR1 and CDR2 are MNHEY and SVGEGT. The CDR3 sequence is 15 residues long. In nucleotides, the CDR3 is TGTGCCAGCAGTTACTCAGCGGGAGTCGGCAATGAGCAGTTCTTC. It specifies CASSYSAGVGNEQFF.

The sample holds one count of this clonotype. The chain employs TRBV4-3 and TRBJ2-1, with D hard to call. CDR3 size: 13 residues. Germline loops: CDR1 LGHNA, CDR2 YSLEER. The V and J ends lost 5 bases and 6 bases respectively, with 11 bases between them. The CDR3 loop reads CASSSPRSNEQFF. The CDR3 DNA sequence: TGCGCCAGCAGCTCCCCGAGGTCCAATGAGCAGTTCTTC.

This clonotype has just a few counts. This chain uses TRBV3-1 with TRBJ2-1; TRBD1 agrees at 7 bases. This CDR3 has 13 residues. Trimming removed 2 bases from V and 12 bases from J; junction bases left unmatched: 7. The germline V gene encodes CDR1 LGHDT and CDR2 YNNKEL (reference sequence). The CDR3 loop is CASSQSRQGGQFF. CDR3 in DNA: TGTGCCAGCAGCCAAAGTAGACAGGGTGGGCAGTTCTTC.

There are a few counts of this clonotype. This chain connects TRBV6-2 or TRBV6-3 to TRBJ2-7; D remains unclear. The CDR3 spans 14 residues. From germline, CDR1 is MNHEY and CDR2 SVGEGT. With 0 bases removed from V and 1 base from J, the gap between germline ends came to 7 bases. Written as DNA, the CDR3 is TGTGCCAGCAGTTACTCAGCAGGATCCTACGAGCAGTACTTC. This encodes CASSYSAGSYEQYF.

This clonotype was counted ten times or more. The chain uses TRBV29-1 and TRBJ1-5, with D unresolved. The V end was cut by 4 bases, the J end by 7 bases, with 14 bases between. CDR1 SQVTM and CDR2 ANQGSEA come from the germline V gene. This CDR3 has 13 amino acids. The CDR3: CSVASGIAQPQHF. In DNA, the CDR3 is TGCAGCGTTGCGTCCGGGATCGCGCAGCCCCAGCATTTT.

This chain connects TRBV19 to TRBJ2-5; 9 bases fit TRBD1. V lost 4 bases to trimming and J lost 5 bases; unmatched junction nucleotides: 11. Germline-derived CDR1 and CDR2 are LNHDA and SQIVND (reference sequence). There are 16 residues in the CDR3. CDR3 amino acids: CASSTGQGLARETQYF. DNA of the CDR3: TGTGCCAGTAGTACGGGACAGGGTCTCGCCCGGGAGACCCAGTACTTC.

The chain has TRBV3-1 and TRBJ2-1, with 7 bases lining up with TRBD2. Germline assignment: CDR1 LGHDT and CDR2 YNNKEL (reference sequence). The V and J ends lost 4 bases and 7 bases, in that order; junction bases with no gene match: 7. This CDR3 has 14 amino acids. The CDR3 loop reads CASSPPGRGNEQFF. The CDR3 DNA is TGTGCCAGCAGCCCCCCAGGGAGGGGTAATGAGCAGTTCTTC.

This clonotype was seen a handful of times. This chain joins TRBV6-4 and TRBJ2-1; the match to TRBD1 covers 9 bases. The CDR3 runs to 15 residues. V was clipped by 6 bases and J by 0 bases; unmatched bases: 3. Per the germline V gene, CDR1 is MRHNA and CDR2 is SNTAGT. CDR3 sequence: CASSMTGGSYNEQFF. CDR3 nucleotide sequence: TGTGCCAGCAGCATGACAGGGGGCTCCTACAATGAGCAGTTCTTC.

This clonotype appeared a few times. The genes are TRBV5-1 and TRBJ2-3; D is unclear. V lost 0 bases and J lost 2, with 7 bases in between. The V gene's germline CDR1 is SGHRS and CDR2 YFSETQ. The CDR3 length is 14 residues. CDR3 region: CASSLAEYTDTQYF. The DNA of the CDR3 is TGCGCCAGCAGCTTGGCGGAGTACACAGATACGCAGTATTTT.